Included here is one T cell receptor (beta chain) sequence, with context. Its matching antigen is unknown. From germline, CDR1 is KGHSH and CDR2 LQKENI. The CDR3 is made up of 15 amino acids. With V trimmed by 6 bases and J by 4 bases, 7 bases remained unmatched. Original data processing: Junction-only sequences without quality scores came from ImmunoSEQ, so filtering differed. Sequenced by immunoSEQ multiplex PCR; TCRdb stores in-frame clones only, minus some. The DNA gave D and trimming, while V, J and clone size come from that table. The sample gives 200,000 to 250,000 clones, 65% of which show up once; roughly 10% is in the top ten. The data belong to a study of shared clonotypes between healthy human individuals. Findings and caveats of the study: Some naive CD4 clonotypes, around 5%, turned up in common across several donors.

Negatively enriched CD4+ T cells were divided by CD45RA into naive and memory. The sample taken for sequencing was memory CD4+ T cells sorted from blood. Documented subset: CD45RA-negative fraction. The TCR sequence derives from a man aged 25-45 years in good health. This chain uses TRBV18 with TRBJ2-1; 9 nucleotides line up with TRBD2. The CDR3 here is CASSRGGAVYNEQFF. Here the CDR3 DNA reads TGTGCCAGCTCCCGCGGGGGGGCGGTTTACAATGAGCAGTTCTTC. Complete variable domain (other parts from reference TRBV18 and TRBJ2-1): NAGVMQNPRHLVRRRGQEARLRCSPMKGHSHVYWYRQLPEEGLKFMVYLQKENIIDESGMPKERFSAEFPKEGPSILRIQQVVRGDSAAYFCASSRGGAVYNEQFFGPGTRLTVL.